The entry below describes one TCR beta chain. The data originate from a study of naive and memory T cell subsets. Both TRBC1 and TRBC2 were covered by a beta constant-region primer of two equimolar oligonucleotides. Each CDR3 protein gets one entry after TCRdb re-called the UMI-ligation and nested PCR reads with MiXCR. The sample includes under 150,000 distinct CDR3 sequences, about 18% of them seen just once. The CDR3 sequence is 15 residues long. Deletions cut 1 base from V and 2 bases from J, with 12 bases between. Germline CDR1 SGHDT, CDR2 YYEEEE. This TCR was recovered from a human donor in good health. The specimen was naive CD4+ T cells from blood. The genes are TRBV5-6 and TRBJ2-5; D call uncertain. For the CDR3, the DNA is TGTGCCAGCAGCTTGACCCGTGTCGGGCAAGAGACCCAGTACTTC. Encoded protein: CASSLTRVGQETQYF.